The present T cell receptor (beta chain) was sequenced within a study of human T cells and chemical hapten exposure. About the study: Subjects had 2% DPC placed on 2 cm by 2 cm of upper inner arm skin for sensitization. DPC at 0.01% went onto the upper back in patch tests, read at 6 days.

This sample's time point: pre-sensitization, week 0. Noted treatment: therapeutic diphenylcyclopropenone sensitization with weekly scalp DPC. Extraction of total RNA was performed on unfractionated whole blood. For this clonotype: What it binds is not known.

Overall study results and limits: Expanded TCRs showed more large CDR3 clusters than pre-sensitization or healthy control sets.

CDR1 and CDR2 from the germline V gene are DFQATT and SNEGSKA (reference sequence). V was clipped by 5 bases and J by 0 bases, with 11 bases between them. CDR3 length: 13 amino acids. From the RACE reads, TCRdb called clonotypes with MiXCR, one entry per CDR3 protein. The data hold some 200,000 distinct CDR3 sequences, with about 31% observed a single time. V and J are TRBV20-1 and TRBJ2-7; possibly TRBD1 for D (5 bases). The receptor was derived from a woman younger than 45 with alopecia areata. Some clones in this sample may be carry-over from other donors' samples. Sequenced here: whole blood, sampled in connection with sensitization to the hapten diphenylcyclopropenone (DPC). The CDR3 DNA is TGCAGTGCTCCTAGGGGTAGCTCCTACGAGCAGTACTTC. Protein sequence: CSAPRGSSYEQYF.